The source of this T cell receptor beta chain is a study of vaccination and CD4 T cells after COVID-19. Study observations and caveats: Only post-vaccination samples contained a median approximately 85% of the reactive clones in convalescent patients.

This clonotype turned up a few times. The antigen is not known. Oncomine TCR Beta short-read sequencing was applied to DNA from cultured CD4+ T cells. In TCRdb, the PCR reads were re-called with MiXCR into one record per CDR3 protein. The sample carries fewer than 15,000 distinct CDR3 sequences, 60% to 75% recorded once. CDR3 length: 15 residues. CDR1 is SGHTA, CDR2 FQGNSA, per germline. V gave up 3 bases and J gave up 5 bases; unmatched junction bases: 5. The treatment denotes: roughly 11-day PBMC culture with coronavirus spike peptide pools or control peptides (ViraFEST assay). The sequence derives from a human donor who had recovered from COVID-19. The V call is TRBV7-2, the J call TRBJ2-5, with 11 bases aligning to TRBD2. Sequences were obtained from CD4+ T cells from blood, cultured in vitro. CDR3 in DNA: TGTGCCAGCAGCTTTAGCGGGAGGGCGTCTGAGACCCAGTACTTC. This sequence encodes CASSFSGRASETQYF. Full variable domain (remainder filled in from reference TRBV7-2 and TRBJ2-5): GAGVSQSPSNKVTEKGKDVELRCDPISGHTALYWYRQSLGQGLEFLIYFQGNSAPDKSGLPSDRFSAERTGGSVSTLTIQRTQQEDSAVYLCASSFSGRASETQYFGPGTRLLVL.